The 25 T cell receptor beta chains listed next were all sequenced from one sample in a study of shared clonotypes between healthy human individuals. Measured with immunoSEQ multiplex PCR; TCRdb has only the in-frame clones, and not every one. Among about 560,000 clones, roughly 79% were seen once, and the ten largest hold about 12%. Sequencing was performed on PBMCs. The receptors come from a woman aged 35 to 49 in good health. Some clones in this sample may be carry-over from other donors' samples.

The V and J genes are TRBV11-1 and TRBJ1-1, with a tentative D call TRBD1 (5 bases). The ends were cut back, 8 bases at V and 1 base at J, with 14 bases in the middle. The CDR3 is 14 residues long. Germline-derived CDR1 and CDR2 are SGHAT and FQDESV (reference sequence). The CDR3 region is CASGGDRWNTEAFF. DNA for the CDR3: TGTGCCAGCGGGGGTGATAGGTGGAACACTGAAGCTTTCTTT.

The chain carries TRBV7-2 and TRBJ2-5; 7 positions match TRBD1. The CDR3 runs to 14 residues. Germline V gene sequence: CDR1 SGHTA, CDR2 FQGNSA. J lost 1 base, V lost 5 bases, and 4 bases had no gene match. This chain's CDR3 is CASSEGQPQETQYF. Here the CDR3 DNA reads TGTGCCAGCAGCGAGGGACAGCCCCAAGAGACCCAGTACTTC.

The chain carries TRBV5-6 and TRBJ2-7, with 9 bases identical to TRBD1. In germline, CDR1 is SGHDT, CDR2 YYEEEE. The CDR3 covers 15 residues. The V and J ends lost 4 bases and 3 bases, in that order; junction bases with no gene match: 8. The DNA for the CDR3 is TGTGCCAGCAGCCGATGGACAGGGGTTGGCTACGAGCAGTACTTC. It translates to CASSRWTGVGYEQYF.

The chain employs TRBV5-4 and TRBJ2-5, with 8 bases that match TRBD1. CDR3 length: 15 amino acids. Unmatched junction bases numbered 11, after V lost 5 bases and J lost 5 bases. Germline V gene data show CDR1 as SGHNT and CDR2 as YYREEE (reference sequence). The CDR3 DNA sequence: TGTGCCAGCAGTCCTCGGACAGGGCAGGAGGAGACCCAGTACTTC. The encoded protein is CASSPRTGQEETQYF.

The chain combines TRBV10-1 with TRBJ2-7; D might be TRBD2 (5 bases). There are 15 residues in the CDR3. CDR1 and CDR2 (germline): WNHNN, SYGVQD (reference sequence). Trimming removed 6 bases at V and 6 bases at J, with 21 bases between. The CDR3 nucleotides read TGCGCCAGCAGCCCCCTGAAGGGAGAATGGGGCGAGCAGTACTTC. This translates into CASSPLKGEWGEQYF.

The rearrangement links TRBV6-5 to TRBJ2-3, with 8 bases fitting TRBD1. The V gene end was trimmed by 6 bases and the J gene end by 4 bases; junction bases not matched to a gene: 3. Germline V CDR1 and CDR2: MNHEY, SVGAGI. The CDR3 has 13 residues. DNA of the CDR3: TGTGCCAGCAGCCGGACAGGGTCAGATACGCAGTATTTT. Amino acid sequence: CASSRTGSDTQYF.

The genes are TRBV4-1 and TRBJ1-4; TRBD1 aligns across 8 bases. V lost 4 bases and J lost 10; bases outside the gene matches: 14. Germline loops: CDR1 MGHRA, CDR2 YSYEKL. This CDR3 region has 16 residues. The CDR3 DNA sequence: TGCGCCAGCAGCCCCCCGGGACAGGCATTTATGGGAAAACTGTTTTTT. Encoded protein: CASSPPGQAFMGKLFF.

The rearrangement links TRBV19 to TRBJ2-1, with 7 nucleotides matching TRBD2. The junction had 6 bases not matched to a gene; V was cut back by 1 base and J by 0 bases. Germline CDR1 LNHDA, CDR2 SQIVND (reference sequence). The length of the CDR3 is 17 residues. The CDR3 nucleotides are TGTGCCAGTAGTATAGTAGCGGGTCACAGCTCCTACAATGAGCAGTTCTTC. It specifies CASSIVAGHSSYNEQFF.

The chain joins TRBV7-8 to TRBJ1-2; 8 bases match TRBD1. The CDR3 has 17 residues. Germline lookup yields CDR1 SGHVS and CDR2 FQNEAQ. Trimming cost V 1 base and J 4 bases; bases outside gene matches: 11. For the CDR3, the DNA is TGTGCCAGCAGCTTAGGGCGGCAGGGGGCGCGGGGCTATGGCTACACCTTC. It is translated as CASSLGRQGARGYGYTF.

The chain couples TRBV18 to TRBJ1-5; D perhaps matches TRBD1 (6 bases). Germline V lookup: CDR1 KGHSH, CDR2 LQKENI. V was cut by 4 bases and J by 16 bases, with 20 bases left in between. The length of the CDR3 is 13 residues. The CDR3 is CASSRGMDRSEHF. The CDR3 DNA reads as TGTGCCAGCTCACGGGGCATGGACAGATCGGAACATTTT. The full variable domain, rest sourced from reference TRBV18 and TRBJ1-5, is NAGVMQNPRHLVRRRGQEARLRCSPMKGHSHVYWYRQLPEEGLKFMVYLQKENIIDESGMPKERFSAEFPKEGPSILRIQQVVRGDSAAYFCASSRGMDRSEHFGDGTRLSIL.

Many counts were recorded for this clone. The chain combines TRBV6-1 with TRBJ1-2; 8 positions agree with TRBD1. V shed 10 bases and J 5 bases; nucleotides not matched to a gene: 15. The CDR3 extends over 15 amino acids. Germline CDR1 reads MNHNS; CDR2 reads SASEGT. The DNA for the CDR3 is TGTGCCACCGCCGAGGGGGACAGGCCTAGTTATGGCTACACCTTC. The encoded protein is CATAEGDRPSYGYTF.

V gene TRBV7-8 combines with J gene TRBJ1-1; no clear D. Per the germline V gene, CDR1 is SGHVS and CDR2 is FQNEAQ. V gave up 5 bases and J gave up 11 bases, with 21 bases separating them. The CDR3 is 14 residues long. The CDR3 DNA sequence: TGTGCCAGCAGCCCCCGGACCAACCGACGCCTGGCTTTCTTT. Translation: CASSPRTNRRLAFF.

The rearrangement joins TRBV5-1 to TRBJ2-5; TRBD2 agrees at 10 bases. Per the germline V gene, CDR1 is SGHRS and CDR2 is YFSETQ. V shed 0 bases, J shed 4 bases, and the junction held 9 bases outside the gene matches. The CDR3 runs to 17 residues. CDR3 protein: CASSLEASGSLGETQYF. CDR3 bases: TGCGCCAGCAGCTTGGAGGCTAGCGGGAGTTTGGGAGAGACCCAGTACTTC.

This chain connects TRBV7-9 to TRBJ2-2; 13 nucleotides agree with TRBD2. This CDR3 comprises 15 residues. With V trimmed by 4 bases and J by 7 bases, 3 bases remained unmatched. Germline V gives CDR1 SEHNR, CDR2 FQNEAQ (reference sequence). The CDR3 sequence is CASSSGTSGVGELFF. The CDR3 DNA sequence: TGTGCCAGCAGCTCCGGGACTAGCGGGGTCGGGGAGCTGTTTTTT.

The rearrangement links TRBV11-2 to TRBJ1-4; D is unclear. There are 15 residues in the CDR3. The germline V gene has CDR1 SGHAT and CDR2 FQNNGV. Trimming left V 1 base short and J 2 bases short, with 8 bases between. CDR3 nucleotide sequence: TGTGCCAGCAGCTTAGGGCCAGGTACTAATGAAAAACTGTTTTTT. Its translation is CASSLGPGTNEKLFF.

This clone was found once. The chain has TRBV11-2 and TRBJ2-5, with D maybe TRBD1 (5 bases). V was clipped by 5 bases and J by 3 bases, with 10 bases between them. CDR1 and CDR2 (germline): SGHAT, FQNNGV. The CDR3 has 13 amino acids. This CDR3 reads CASSPGQKETQYF. CDR3 nucleotide sequence: TGTGCCAGCAGCCCAGGACAAAAAGAGACCCAGTACTTC. Looking up the rest from reference TRBV11-2 and TRBJ2-5 gives the full variable domain: EAGVAQSPRYKIIEKRQSVAFWCNPISGHATLYWYQQILGQGPKLLIQFQNNGVVDDSQLPKDRFSAERLKGVDSTLKIQPAKLEDSAVYLCASSPGQKETQYFGPGTRLLVL.

The rearrangement uses TRBV10-1 and TRBJ2-1; 11 bases match TRBD2. This CDR3 has 16 residues. The ends lost 3 bases at V and 4 bases at J; junction bases unmatched: 5. Germline V gene lookup returns CDR1 WNHNN and CDR2 SYGVQD (reference sequence). CDR3 sequence: CASSDLAGGYYNEQFF. In nucleotides, the CDR3 is TGCGCCAGCAGTGATTTAGCGGGAGGGTATTACAATGAGCAGTTCTTC.

Note on this clone: This specimen includes other DNA sequences encoding the same CDR3. This sequence joins TRBV7-6 and TRBJ1-1; no reliable D call. The V end lost 4 bases, the J end lost 2 bases, and 8 bases lay between the germline ends. Germline V gene data show CDR1 as SGHVS and CDR2 as FNYEAQ. CDR3 length: 13 amino acids. The CDR3 region is CASSSGLNTEAFF. CDR3 sequence (DNA): TGTGCCAGCAGCTCGGGTCTTAACACTGAAGCTTTCTTT.

V usage is TRBV29-1 and J usage is TRBJ1-1; weak D call: TRBD1 (6 bases). The CDR3 consists of 15 residues. The germline V and J ends were trimmed by 3 bases and 6 bases, with 20 bases remaining between them. The V gene's germline CDR1 is SQVTM and CDR2 ANQGSEA. CDR3 sequence: CSVEGQGGDLAEAFF. CDR3 sequence (DNA): TGCAGCGTTGAGGGCCAAGGGGGGGATTTAGCTGAAGCTTTCTTT.

This clone was counted only a few times. The chain carries TRBV7-3 and TRBJ2-1; TRBD2 matches 7 bases. J was trimmed by 5 bases and V by 1 base; bases with no gene match: 2. Germline loops: CDR1 SGHTA, CDR2 FQGTGA. This CDR3 region has 14 residues. Here the CDR3 reads CASSLMRENNEQFF. DNA of the CDR3: TGTGCCAGCAGCTTAATGCGGGAGAACAATGAGCAGTTCTTC.

The V gene is TRBV13, the J gene TRBJ2-7, with TRBD2 matching over 10 bases. The CDR3 totals 15 residues. V lost 4 bases and J lost 0; bases outside the gene matches: 3. Germline CDR1 and CDR2: PRHDT and FYEKMQ (reference sequence). CDR3 DNA sequence: TGTGCCAGCAGCTCGGGACTAGCGTTCTCCTACGAGCAGTACTTC. Its translation: CASSSGLAFSYEQYF.

This clone was seen only a few times. Other DNA sequences of this sample code for an identical CDR3. The genes are TRBV5-4 and TRBJ2-1; 10 bases are a match to TRBD2. CDR1 SGHNT and CDR2 YYREEE come from the germline V gene (reference sequence). With 2 bases clipped from V and 2 bases from J, the junction kept 1 base outside the gene matches. The CDR3 sequence is 15 residues long. The CDR3 nucleotides are TGTGCCAGCAGCTTAAGCGGGAGGGCCTACAATGAGCAGTTCTTC. This sequence encodes CASSLSGRAYNEQFF.

This chain's CDR3 is CAWDRGGNQPQHF. The CDR3 DNA is TGTGCCTGGGACAGGGGCGGCAATCAGCCCCAGCATTTT. The chain joins TRBV30 to TRBJ1-5; 8 bases are shared with TRBD1. CDR1 is GTSNPN and CDR2 is SVGIG in the germline V gene (reference sequence). V lost 5 bases and J lost 2; bases outside the gene matches: 2. The CDR3 extends over 13 amino acids.

Turning to this clone: The DNA is omitted, as the CDR3 cannot be located on it reliably, and the CDR3 follows TCRdb's listing. The chain combines TRBV4-3 with TRBJ1-3. The length of the CDR3 is 14 amino acids, counting both ends. Germline V lookup: CDR1 LGHNA, CDR2 YSLEER. The CDR3 here is CASSTSRSGNTIYF.

This chain connects TRBV27 to TRBJ1-4; D is uncertain. Per the germline V gene, CDR1 is MNHEY and CDR2 is SMNVEV (reference sequence). V dropped 5 bases and J dropped 4 bases, with 11 bases sitting between them. The CDR3 spans 14 residues. This chain's CDR3 is CASSLKRRNEKLFF. The CDR3 DNA is TGTGCCAGCAGTCTCAAGCGGCGTAATGAAAAACTGTTTTTT.